This T cell receptor beta chain comes out of a study of blood T cells in healthy people across ages. Ten milliliters of peripheral blood were drawn from each donor. Whole-study findings and limits: Older age coincided with a roughly linear decline in TCR beta diversity per million T cells.

A sample-barcoded 5' primer and a J-beta primer mix were used in a second PCR of about 7 to 12 cycles. Every individual sample yielded 2.5 million or more paired-end reads (each containing CDR3). TCRdb processed the 5' RACE reads anew with MiXCR; each CDR3 protein has one entry. The repertoire consists of 1.5 million to 2 million distinct CDR3 sequences, with 28% occurring once and the leading ten covering less than 9.5%. Germline V gene data show CDR1 as LGHNA and CDR2 as YSLEER. The CDR3 is made up of 15 amino acids. A single count supports this clonotype. Its antigen is unidentified. This TCR was sampled from a woman aged 25 to 39 in good health. J is TRBJ2-7 and V is TRBV4-3, with TRBD2 identical over 11 bases. The J call could be wrong; TRBJ2-1 is a better fit for the DNA end. The sequencing input was blood. CDR3 in DNA: TGCGCCAGCAGCCAGGCCGGGACTAGCGGCTACGAGCAGTTCTTC. Protein sequence: CASSQAGTSGYEQFF.